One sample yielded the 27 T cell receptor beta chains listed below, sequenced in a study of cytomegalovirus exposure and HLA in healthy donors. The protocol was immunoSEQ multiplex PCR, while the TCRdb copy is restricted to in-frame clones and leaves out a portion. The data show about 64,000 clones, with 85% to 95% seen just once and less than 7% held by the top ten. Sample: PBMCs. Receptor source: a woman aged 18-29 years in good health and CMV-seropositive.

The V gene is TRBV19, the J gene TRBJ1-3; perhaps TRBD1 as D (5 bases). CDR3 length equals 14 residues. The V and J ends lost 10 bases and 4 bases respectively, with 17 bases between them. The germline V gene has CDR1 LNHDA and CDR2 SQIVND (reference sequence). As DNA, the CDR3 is TGTGCCACCACGGACGCAACAGGAGGAAACACCATATATTTT. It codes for CATTDATGGNTIYF.

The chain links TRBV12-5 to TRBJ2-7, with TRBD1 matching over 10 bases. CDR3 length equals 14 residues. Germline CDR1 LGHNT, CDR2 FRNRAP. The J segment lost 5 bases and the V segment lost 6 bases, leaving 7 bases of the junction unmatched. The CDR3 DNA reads TGTGCTAGTGGCCGGGACAGGGGAAGTGACGAGCAGTACTTC. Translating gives CASGRDRGSDEQYF.

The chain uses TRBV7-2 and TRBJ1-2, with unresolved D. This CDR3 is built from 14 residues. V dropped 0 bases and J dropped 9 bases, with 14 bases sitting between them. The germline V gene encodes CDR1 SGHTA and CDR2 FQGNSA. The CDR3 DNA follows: TGTGCCAGCAGCTTAGCCCAGGTATCTTCTAGCTACACCTTC. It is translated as CASSLAQVSSSYTF.

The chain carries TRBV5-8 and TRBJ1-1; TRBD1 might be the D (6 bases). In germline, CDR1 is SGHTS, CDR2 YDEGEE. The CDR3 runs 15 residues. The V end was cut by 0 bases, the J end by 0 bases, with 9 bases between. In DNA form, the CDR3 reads TGTGCCAGCAGCTTGGAGGCAGGGGTGAACACTGAAGCTTTCTTT. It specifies CASSLEAGVNTEAFF.

CDR3 sequence: CASSLYAGQGDGYTF. CDR3 sequence (DNA): TGTGCCAGCAGTTTATACGCGGGACAGGGAGATGGCTACACCTTC. The chain joins TRBV27 to TRBJ1-2, with 9 positions matching TRBD1. CDR1 is MNHEY, CDR2 SMNVEV, per germline (reference sequence). This CDR3 is 15 amino acids long. The V and J ends lost 1 base and 6 bases, in that order; junction bases with no gene match: 6.

In DNA, the CDR3 is TGTGCCAGCAGCCAAGACTTACGGACAGGGGCCAACTCTGGAAACACCATATATTTT. Protein: CASSQDLRTGANSGNTIYF. The V call is TRBV4-2, the J call TRBJ1-3, with 9 bases matching TRBD1. The CDR3 contains 19 residues. The trim removed 0 bases at V and 0 bases at J, leaving 9 bases unmatched. The germline V gene has CDR1 LGHNA and CDR2 YNFKEQ.

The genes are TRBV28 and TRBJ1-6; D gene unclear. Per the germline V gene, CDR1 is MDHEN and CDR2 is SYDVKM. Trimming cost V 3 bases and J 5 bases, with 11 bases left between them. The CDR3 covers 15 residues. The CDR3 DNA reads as TGTGCCAGCAGTTTGCTGGGGAGGGATAATTCACCCCTCCACTTT. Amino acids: CASSLLGRDNSPLHF.

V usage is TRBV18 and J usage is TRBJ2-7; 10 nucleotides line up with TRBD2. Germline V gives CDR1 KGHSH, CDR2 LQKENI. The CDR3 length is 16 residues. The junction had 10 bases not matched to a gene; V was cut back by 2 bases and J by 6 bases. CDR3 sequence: CASSPEVSGGNIEQYF. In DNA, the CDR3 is TGTGCCAGCTCACCAGAAGTTAGCGGGGGGAATATCGAGCAGTACTTC.

The chain's CDR3 is CASSVGQGVSYEQYF. As DNA, the CDR3 is TGTGCCAGCAGCGTCGGACAGGGGGTATCCTACGAGCAGTACTTC. V gene TRBV9 combines with J gene TRBJ2-7; 10 bases line up with TRBD1. CDR3 length: 15 residues. V shed 2 bases and J 1 base; nucleotides not matched to a gene: 3. Per the germline V gene, CDR1 is SGDLS and CDR2 is YYNGEE.

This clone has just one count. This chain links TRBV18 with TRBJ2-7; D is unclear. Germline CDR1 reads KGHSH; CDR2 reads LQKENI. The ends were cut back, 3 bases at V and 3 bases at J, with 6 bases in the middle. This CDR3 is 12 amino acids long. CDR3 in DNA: TGTGCCAGCTCACCGGGCCTCTACGAGCAGTACTTC. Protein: CASSPGLYEQYF.

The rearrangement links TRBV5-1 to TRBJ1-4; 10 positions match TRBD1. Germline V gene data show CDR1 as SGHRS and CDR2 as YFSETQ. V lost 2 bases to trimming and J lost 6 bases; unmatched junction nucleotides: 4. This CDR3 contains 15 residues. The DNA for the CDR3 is TGCGCCAGCAGCTTTTCGGGGACAGGGGATGAAAAACTGTTTTTT. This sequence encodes CASSFSGTGDEKLFF.

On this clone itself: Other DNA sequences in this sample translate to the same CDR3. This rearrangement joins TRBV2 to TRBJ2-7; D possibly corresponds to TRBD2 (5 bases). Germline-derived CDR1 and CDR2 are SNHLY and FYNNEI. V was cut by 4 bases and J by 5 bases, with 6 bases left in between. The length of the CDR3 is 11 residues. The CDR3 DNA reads TGTGCCAGCAGTGTCGGGGACGAGCAGTACTTC. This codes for CASSVGDEQYF.

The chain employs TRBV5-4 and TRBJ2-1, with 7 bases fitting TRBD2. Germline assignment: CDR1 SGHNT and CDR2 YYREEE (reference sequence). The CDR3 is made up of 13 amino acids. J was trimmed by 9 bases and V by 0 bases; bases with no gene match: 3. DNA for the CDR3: TGTGCCAGCAGCTTGGGGCGGGAGACTGAGCAGTTCTTC. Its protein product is CASSLGRETEQFF.

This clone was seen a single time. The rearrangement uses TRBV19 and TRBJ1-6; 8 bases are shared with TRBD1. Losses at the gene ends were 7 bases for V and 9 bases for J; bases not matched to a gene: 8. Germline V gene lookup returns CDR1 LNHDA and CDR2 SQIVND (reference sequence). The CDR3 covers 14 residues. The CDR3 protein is CASTAGQDSSPLHF. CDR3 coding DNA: TGTGCCAGTACTGCGGGACAGGATAGTTCACCCCTCCACTTT.

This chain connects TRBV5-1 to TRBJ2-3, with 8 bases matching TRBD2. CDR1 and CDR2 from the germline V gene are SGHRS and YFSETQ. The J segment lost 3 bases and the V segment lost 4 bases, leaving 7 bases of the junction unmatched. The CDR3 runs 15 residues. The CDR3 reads CASSRSGSLTDTQYF. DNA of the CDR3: TGCGCCAGCAGCCGGAGCGGGAGTCTAACAGATACGCAGTATTTT.

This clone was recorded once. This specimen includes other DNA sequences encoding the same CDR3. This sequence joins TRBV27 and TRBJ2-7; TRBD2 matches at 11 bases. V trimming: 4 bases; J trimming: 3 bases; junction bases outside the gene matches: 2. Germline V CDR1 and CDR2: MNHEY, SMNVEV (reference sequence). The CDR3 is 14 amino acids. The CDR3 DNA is TGTGCCAGCAGTTCGGGACTAGCGGTCTACGAGCAGTACTTC. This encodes CASSSGLAVYEQYF.

CDR3 region: CASSLLTGFDEQFF. The CDR3 DNA sequence: TGTGCCAGCAGCTTATTAACAGGTTTCGATGAGCAGTTCTTC. The chain links TRBV7-9 to TRBJ2-1, with a tentative D call TRBD1 (5 bases). Germline V gene data show CDR1 as SEHNR and CDR2 as FQNEAQ (reference sequence). With 2 bases removed from V and 8 bases from J, the gap between germline ends came to 13 bases. The CDR3 runs 14 residues.

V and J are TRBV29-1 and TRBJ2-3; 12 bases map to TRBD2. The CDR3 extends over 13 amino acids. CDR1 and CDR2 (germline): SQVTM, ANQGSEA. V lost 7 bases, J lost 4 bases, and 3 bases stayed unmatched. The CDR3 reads CSGLAGEADTQYF. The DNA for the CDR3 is TGCAGCGGACTAGCGGGGGAAGCAGATACGCAGTATTTT.

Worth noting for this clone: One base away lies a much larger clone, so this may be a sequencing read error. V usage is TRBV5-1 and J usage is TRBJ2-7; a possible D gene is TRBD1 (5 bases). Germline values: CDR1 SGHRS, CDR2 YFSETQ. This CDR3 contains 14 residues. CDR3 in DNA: TGCGTCAGCAGTTTGGGGCAGTCTCCTGGCGAGCAGTACTTC. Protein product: CVSSLGQSPGEQYF.

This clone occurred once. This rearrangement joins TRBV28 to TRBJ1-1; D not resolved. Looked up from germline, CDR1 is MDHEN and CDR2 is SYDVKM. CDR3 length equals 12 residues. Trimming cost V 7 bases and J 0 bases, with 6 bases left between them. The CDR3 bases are TGTGCCAGCACCCCAGTGAACACTGAAGCTTTCTTT. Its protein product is CASTPVNTEAFF. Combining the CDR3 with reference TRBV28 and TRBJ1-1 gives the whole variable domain DVKVTQSSRYLVKRTGEKVFLECVQDMDHENMFWYRQDPGLGLRLIYFSYDVKMKEKGDIPEGYSVSREKKERFSLILESASTNQTSMYLCASTPVNTEAFFGQGTRLTVV.

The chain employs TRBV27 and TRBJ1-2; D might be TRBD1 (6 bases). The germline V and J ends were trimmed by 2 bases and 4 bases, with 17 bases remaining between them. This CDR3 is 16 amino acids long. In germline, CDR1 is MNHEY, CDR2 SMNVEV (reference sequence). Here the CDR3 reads CASSLQSAGVTYGYTF. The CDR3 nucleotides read TGTGCCAGCAGTTTACAATCGGCAGGGGTAACCTATGGCTACACCTTC.

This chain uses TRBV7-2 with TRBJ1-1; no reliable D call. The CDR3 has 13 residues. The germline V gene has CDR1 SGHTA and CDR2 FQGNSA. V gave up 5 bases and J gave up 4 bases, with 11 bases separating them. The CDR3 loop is CASSDGMGTEAFF. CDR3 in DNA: TGTGCCAGCAGCGACGGGATGGGCACTGAAGCTTTCTTT.

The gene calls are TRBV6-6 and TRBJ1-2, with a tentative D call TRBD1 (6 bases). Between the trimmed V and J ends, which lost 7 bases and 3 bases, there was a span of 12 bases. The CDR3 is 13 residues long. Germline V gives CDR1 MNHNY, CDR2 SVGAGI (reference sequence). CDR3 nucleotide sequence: TGTGCCAGCATTAAACAGGGTGACTATGGCTACACCTTC. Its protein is CASIKQGDYGYTF.

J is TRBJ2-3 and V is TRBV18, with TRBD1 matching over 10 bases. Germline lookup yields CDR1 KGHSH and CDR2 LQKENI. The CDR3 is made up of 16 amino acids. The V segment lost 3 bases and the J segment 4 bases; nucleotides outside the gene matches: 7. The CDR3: CASSPTGTGVADTQYF. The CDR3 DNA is TGTGCCAGCTCACCTACCGGGACAGGGGTTGCAGATACGCAGTATTTT. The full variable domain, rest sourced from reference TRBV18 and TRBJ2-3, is NAGVMQNPRHLVRRRGQEARLRCSPMKGHSHVYWYRQLPEEGLKFMVYLQKENIIDESGMPKERFSAEFPKEGPSILRIQQVVRGDSAAYFCASSPTGTGVADTQYFGPGTRLTVL.

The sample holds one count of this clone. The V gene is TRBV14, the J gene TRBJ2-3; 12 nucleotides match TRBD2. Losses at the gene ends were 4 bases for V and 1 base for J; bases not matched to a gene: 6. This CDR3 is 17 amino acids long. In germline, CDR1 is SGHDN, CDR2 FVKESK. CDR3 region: CASSRRLAGEGTDTQYF. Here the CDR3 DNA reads TGTGCCAGCAGCCGCCGACTAGCGGGAGAGGGCACAGATACGCAGTATTTT.

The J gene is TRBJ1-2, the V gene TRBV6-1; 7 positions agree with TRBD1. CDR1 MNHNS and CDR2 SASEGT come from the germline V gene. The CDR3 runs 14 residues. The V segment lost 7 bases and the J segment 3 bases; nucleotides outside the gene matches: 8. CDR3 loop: CASTSTGVYYGYTF. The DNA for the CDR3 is TGTGCCAGCACCTCTACAGGGGTATACTATGGCTACACCTTC.

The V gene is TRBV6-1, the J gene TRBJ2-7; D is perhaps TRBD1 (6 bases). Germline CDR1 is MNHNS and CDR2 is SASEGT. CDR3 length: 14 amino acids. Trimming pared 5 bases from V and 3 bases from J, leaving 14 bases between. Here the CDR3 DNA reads TGTGCCAGCAGTCTCGAATGGGGGCTCTACGAGCAGTACTTC. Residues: CASSLEWGLYEQYF.